These 28 T cell receptor beta chains came from one sample sequenced in a study of control samples from healthy donors and cancer patients. Clones were sequenced by immunoSEQ multiplex PCR, and TCRdb holds only the in-frame ones, with some missing. The data hold some 150,000 clones, with about 93% observed a single time. Sample: blood. These receptors originate from a man aged 50-60 years in good health.

Only a few counts were recorded for this clone. This chain joins TRBV7-9 and TRBJ1-2, with 8 bases matching TRBD1. The CDR3 is made up of 17 amino acids. Germline V gene sequence: CDR1 SEHNR, CDR2 FQNEAQ (reference sequence). V lost 6 bases to trimming and J lost 3 bases; unmatched junction nucleotides: 15. The CDR3 region has the DNA TGTGCCAGCAGTACGGCCTACGCAGGGGGCGCAGACTATGGCTACACCTTC. It specifies CASSTAYAGGADYGYTF.

This chain joins TRBV9 and TRBJ2-5; D might be TRBD1 (5 bases). Germline assignment: CDR1 SGDLS and CDR2 YYNGEE. The CDR3 totals 13 residues. The germline V and J ends were trimmed by 0 bases and 7 bases, with 10 bases remaining between them. The CDR3 reads CASSVGRTTTQYF. Written as DNA, the CDR3 is TGTGCCAGCAGCGTAGGACGGACAACGACCCAGTACTTC.

The chain uses TRBV19 and TRBJ2-7; perhaps TRBD2 as D (6 bases). Looked up from germline, CDR1 is LNHDA and CDR2 is SQIVND (reference sequence). This CDR3 has 15 residues. V was clipped by 5 bases and J by 0 bases, with 14 bases between them. Here the CDR3 reads CASSSSVFSSYEQYF. The CDR3 DNA reads TGTGCCAGTAGTTCTAGCGTCTTCAGCTCCTACGAGCAGTACTTC.

This clone occurred once. V usage is TRBV28 and J usage is TRBJ1-5, with D perhaps TRBD1 (6 bases). The germline V gene encodes CDR1 MDHEN and CDR2 SYDVKM. The CDR3 loop spans 15 amino acids. V lost 5 bases to trimming and J lost 1 base, with 12 bases between them. The DNA for the CDR3 is TGTGCCAGCAGTAAACAGGGTACGAGCAATCAGCCCCAGCATTTT. Translating gives CASSKQGTSNQPQHF.

CDR3 in DNA: TGCGCCAGCAGCTCGGGACAGGGGGCTGGCTATGGCTACACCTTC. It yields the protein CASSSGQGAGYGYTF. The chain uses TRBV5-1 and TRBJ1-2; 12 nucleotides agree with TRBD1. V dropped 3 bases and J dropped 4; count of bases not matched to a gene: 4. This CDR3 contains 15 residues. Looked up from germline, CDR1 is SGHRS and CDR2 is YFSETQ.

This chain connects TRBV28 to TRBJ2-7, with TRBD2 identical over 8 bases. In germline, CDR1 is MDHEN, CDR2 SYDVKM. Germline trimming cut 5 bases from V and 4 bases from J; bases unmatched to any gene: 13. The CDR3 extends over 16 amino acids. CDR3 in DNA: TGTGCCAGCAGTCTTCCGGGGGGGCACGGGGGTTACGAGCAGTACTTC. It yields the protein CASSLPGGHGGYEQYF.

CDR3 sequence: CASSFGQPFGSPLHF. CDR3 in DNA: TGTGCCAGCAGCTTTGGTCAGCCTTTTGGTTCACCCCTCCACTTT. The chain links TRBV13 to TRBJ1-6; D not resolved. Per germline, CDR1 PRHDT and CDR2 FYEKMQ (reference sequence). Trimming took 3 bases from V and 9 from J, leaving 15 bases between them. The CDR3 totals 15 residues. The complete variable domain, with remaining parts taken from reference TRBV13 and TRBJ1-6, reads AAGVIQSPRHLIKEKRETATLKCYPIPRHDTVYWYQQGPGQDPQFLISFYEKMQSDKGSIPDRFSAQQFSDYHSELNMSSLELGDSALYFCASSFGQPFGSPLHFGNGTRLTVT.

The chain is built from TRBV4-1 and TRBJ1-1, with no clear D. CDR3 length equals 14 residues. CDR1 is MGHRA and CDR2 is YSYEKL in the germline V gene. The V end was cut by 0 bases, the J end by 7 bases, with 12 bases between. The CDR3 loop reads CASSQDQKVGEAFF. The CDR3 DNA sequence: TGCGCCAGCAGCCAAGATCAGAAGGTTGGTGAAGCTTTCTTT.

This rearrangement joins TRBV20-1 to TRBJ1-5; no firm D call. The CDR3 totals 11 residues. Germline loops: CDR1 DFQATT, CDR2 SNEGSKA (reference sequence). The ends were cut back, 3 bases at V and 7 bases at J, with 7 bases in the middle. The CDR3 sequence: CSARKGQPQHF. CDR3 coding DNA: TGCAGTGCTAGGAAAGGACAGCCCCAGCATTTT.

This chain joins TRBV9 and TRBJ2-2; no clear D gene. This CDR3 contains 12 residues. V lost 0 bases, J lost 7 bases, and 4 bases lay in between. Germline assignment: CDR1 SGDLS and CDR2 YYNGEE. CDR3 DNA sequence: TGTGCCAGCAGCGTAGGTGGCGGGGAGCTGTTTTTT. Its protein product is CASSVGGGELFF.

The chain has TRBV14 and TRBJ1-4, with D maybe TRBD1 (6 bases). Trimming stripped 4 bases from V and 1 base from J, with 16 bases between. CDR1 is SGHDN and CDR2 is FVKESK in the germline V gene. The CDR3 consists of 17 residues. This CDR3 is CASSRGPGQRTNEKLFF. CDR3 nucleotide sequence: TGTGCCAGCAGCCGGGGGCCGGGACAAAGAACTAATGAAAAACTGTTTTTT.

The rearrangement links TRBV5-1 to TRBJ2-3, with 14 bases identical to TRBD2. From germline, CDR1 is SGHRS and CDR2 YFSETQ. This CDR3 spans 15 amino acids. V shed 3 bases and J 4 bases; nucleotides not matched to a gene: 1. The CDR3 DNA reads as TGCGCCAGCAGCTCGGGACTAGCGGGAGCAGATACGCAGTATTTT. Its translation: CASSSGLAGADTQYF.

The J gene is TRBJ2-6, the V gene TRBV4-1; D not resolved. Trimming pared 7 bases from V and 0 bases from J, leaving 13 bases between. The CDR3 covers 16 residues. Germline V CDR1 and CDR2: MGHRA, YSYEKL. CDR3 region: CASTTSGSSGANVLTF. CDR3 DNA: TGCGCCAGCACCACAAGTGGGTCCTCTGGGGCCAACGTCCTGACTTTC.

V usage is TRBV19 and J usage is TRBJ1-3; D gene ambiguous. This CDR3 is built from 16 residues. V dropped 7 bases and J dropped 0 bases, with 16 bases sitting between them. Germline CDR1 is LNHDA and CDR2 is SQIVND (reference sequence). CDR3 amino acids: CASISTDGISGNTIYF. CDR3 sequence (DNA): TGTGCCAGTATTTCTACTGACGGGATCTCTGGAAACACCATATATTTT.

CDR3 residues: CASSQFSRGFDEQYF. The CDR3 DNA reads TGTGCCAGCAGCCAATTTTCCAGGGGGTTCGATGAGCAGTACTTC. This rearrangement joins TRBV14 to TRBJ2-7; 7 bases match TRBD1. The germline gives CDR1 SGHDN, CDR2 FVKESK. J gave up 7 bases and V 2 bases, and 11 bases lay outside the gene matches. The CDR3 has 15 amino acids.

In this sample, this clone turned up once. V and J are TRBV14 and TRBJ2-1, with 7 bases aligning to TRBD2. With 5 bases clipped from V and 2 bases from J, the junction kept 9 bases outside the gene matches. Germline lookup yields CDR1 SGHDN and CDR2 FVKESK. This CDR3 contains 16 residues. The CDR3 nucleotides are TGTGCCAGCAGCTCTCACTCCGGGACTACCTACAATGAGCAGTTCTTC. Protein product: CASSSHSGTTYNEQFF.

This clone was found once. The chain recombines TRBV7-9 with TRBJ1-2; D unclear. Trimming stripped 0 bases from V and 6 bases from J, with 11 bases between. The CDR3 runs 14 residues. Germline loops: CDR1 SEHNR, CDR2 FQNEAQ (reference sequence). The DNA for the CDR3 is TGTGCCAGCAGCTTAGCCGGGCCTTCCGATGGCTACACCTTC. Translated: CASSLAGPSDGYTF.

Comment on this clone: This sample also contains other DNA sequences that code for the same CDR3. The chain's CDR3 is CASSPPASGRAGELFF. As DNA, the CDR3 is TGTGCCAGCTCACCACCAGCCAGCGGGAGGGCCGGGGAGCTGTTTTTT. The chain recombines TRBV18 with TRBJ2-2, with 10 nucleotides matching TRBD2. Trimming removed 0 bases from V and 6 bases from J; junction bases left unmatched: 4. The CDR3 contains 16 residues. Germline CDR1 and CDR2: KGHSH and LQKENI.

V is TRBV9 and J is TRBJ1-4; D is unclear. The CDR3 sequence is 16 residues long. Deletions cut 1 base from V and 4 bases from J, with 14 bases between. CDR1 and CDR2 (germline): SGDLS, YYNGEE. The CDR3: CASSVPRRHLNEKLFF. The CDR3 region has the DNA TGTGCCAGCAGCGTACCCCGACGGCACCTTAATGAAAAACTGTTTTTT. Supplemented by reference TRBV9 and TRBJ1-4, the full variable domain reads DSGVTQTPKHLITATGQRVTLRCSPRSGDLSVYWYQQSLDQGLQFLIQYYNGEERAKGNILERFSAQQFPDLHSELNLSSLELGDSALYFCASSVPRRHLNEKLFFGSGTQLSVL.

The chain uses TRBV6-5 and TRBJ1-6; maybe TRBD1 (6 bases). Germline loops: CDR1 MNHEY, CDR2 SVGAGI. V was cut by 6 bases and J by 10 bases, with 19 bases left in between. The CDR3 covers 15 residues. In nucleotides, the CDR3 is TGTGCCAGCAGCCTAAACGGGGGGGGCGGATCACCCCTCCACTTT. Translated, it gives CASSLNGGGGSPLHF.

This chain joins TRBV5-1 and TRBJ2-2; 13 positions agree with TRBD2. Germline assignment: CDR1 SGHRS and CDR2 YFSETQ. CDR3 length equals 16 residues. Unmatched junction bases numbered 4, after V lost 3 bases and J lost 5 bases. DNA for the CDR3: TGCGCCAGCAGCTCACGACTAGCGGGAGGAACCGGGGAGCTGTTTTTT. Protein sequence: CASSSRLAGGTGELFF. Looking up the rest from reference TRBV5-1 and TRBJ2-2 gives the full variable domain: KAGVTQTPRYLIKTRGQQVTLSCSPISGHRSVSWYQQTPGQGLQFLFEYFSETQRNKGNFPGRFSGRQFSNSRSEMNVSTLELGDSALYLCASSSRLAGGTGELFFGEGSRLTVL.

This sequence joins TRBV18 and TRBJ1-1; D unclear. Trimming cost V 5 bases and J 1 base, with 11 bases left between them. Per germline, CDR1 KGHSH and CDR2 LQKENI. The CDR3 consists of 14 residues. The DNA for the CDR3 is TGTGCCAGCTCAAAAGAAGGTAGGAACACTGAAGCTTTCTTT. It encodes CASSKEGRNTEAFF. The full variable domain, rest sourced from reference TRBV18 and TRBJ1-1, is NAGVMQNPRHLVRRRGQEARLRCSPMKGHSHVYWYRQLPEEGLKFMVYLQKENIIDESGMPKERFSAEFPKEGPSILRIQQVVRGDSAAYFCASSKEGRNTEAFFGQGTRLTVV.

This rearrangement joins TRBV9 to TRBJ1-3; maybe TRBD1 (5 bases). In germline, CDR1 is SGDLS, CDR2 YYNGEE. V lost 1 base and J 2 bases, leaving 7 bases between the germline ends. The CDR3 is 14 residues long. CDR3 amino acids: CASSVQGPGNTIYF. CDR3 DNA: TGTGCCAGCAGCGTACAGGGCCCTGGAAACACCATATATTTT.

The V gene is TRBV10-1, the J gene TRBJ2-1; perhaps D is TRBD1 or TRBD2 (7 bases each). CDR1 WNHNN and CDR2 SYGVQD come from the germline V gene (reference sequence). V gave up 2 bases and J gave up 3 bases, with 11 bases separating them. The CDR3 contains 15 residues. CDR3 amino acids: CASSEDREGYNEQFF. CDR3 DNA: TGCGCCAGCAGTGAGGACAGGGAGGGCTACAATGAGCAGTTCTTC.

V gene TRBV11-3 combines with J gene TRBJ2-2; TRBD1 agrees at 11 bases. The CDR3 runs to 17 residues. From germline, CDR1 is SGHNT and CDR2 YENEEA. Trimming at V came to 2 bases and at J to 3 bases, leaving 5 bases not matched to a gene. CDR3 residues: CASSLFQGQGDTGELFF. In DNA form, the CDR3 reads TGTGCCAGCAGCTTATTTCAGGGACAGGGGGACACCGGGGAGCTGTTTTTT. The entire variable domain, with the rest obtained from reference TRBV11-3 and TRBJ2-2, is as follows: EAGVVQSPRYKIIEKKQPVAFWCNPISGHNTLYWYLQNLGQGPELLIRYENEEAVDDSQLPKDRFSAERLKGVDSTLKIQPAELGDSAVYLCASSLFQGQGDTGELFFGEGSRLTVL.

The rearrangement joins TRBV5-1 to TRBJ2-1; a possible D gene is TRBD2 (6 bases). The CDR3 has 15 residues. The germline gives CDR1 SGHRS, CDR2 YFSETQ. With 5 bases removed from V and 0 bases from J, the gap between germline ends came to 12 bases. In DNA, the CDR3 is TGCGCCAGCAGTTTTAAGACTAGCTCCTACAATGAGCAGTTCTTC. Translation: CASSFKTSSYNEQFF.

The chain combines TRBV28 with TRBJ1-6; D not resolved. This CDR3 is 12 amino acids long. Germline assignment: CDR1 MDHEN and CDR2 SYDVKM. V was cut by 5 bases and J by 7 bases, with 6 bases left in between. The DNA for the CDR3 is TGTGCCAGCAGTGACTCAAATTCACCCCTCCACTTT. Its protein is CASSDSNSPLHF.

This chain links TRBV19 with TRBJ1-3; D is perhaps TRBD1 (5 bases). Trimming removed 5 bases at V and 3 bases at J, with 17 bases between. There are 16 residues in the CDR3. Germline lookup yields CDR1 LNHDA and CDR2 SQIVND (reference sequence). CDR3 in amino acids: CASSARDAVLGNTIYF. The CDR3 region has the DNA TGTGCCAGTAGTGCCCGGGACGCCGTGCTTGGAAACACCATATATTTT.